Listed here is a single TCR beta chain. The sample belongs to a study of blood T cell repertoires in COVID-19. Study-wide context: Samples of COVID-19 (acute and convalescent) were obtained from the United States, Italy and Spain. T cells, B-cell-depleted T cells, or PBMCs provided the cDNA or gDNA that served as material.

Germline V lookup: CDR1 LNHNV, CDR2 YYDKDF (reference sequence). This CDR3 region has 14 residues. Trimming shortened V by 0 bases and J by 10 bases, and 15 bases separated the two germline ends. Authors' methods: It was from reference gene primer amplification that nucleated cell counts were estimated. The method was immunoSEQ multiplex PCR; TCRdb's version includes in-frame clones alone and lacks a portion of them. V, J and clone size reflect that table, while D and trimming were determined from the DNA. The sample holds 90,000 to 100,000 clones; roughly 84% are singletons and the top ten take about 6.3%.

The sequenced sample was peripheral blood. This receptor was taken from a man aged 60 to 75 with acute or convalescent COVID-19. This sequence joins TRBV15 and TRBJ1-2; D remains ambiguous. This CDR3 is CATSREQGRGDYTF. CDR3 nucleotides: TGTGCCACCAGCAGAGAGCAAGGGAGAGGTGACTACACCTTC. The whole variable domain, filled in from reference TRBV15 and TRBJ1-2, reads DAMVIQNPRYQVTQFGKPVTLSCSQTLNHNVMYWYQQKSSQAPKLLFHYYDKDFNNEADTPDNFQSRRPNTSFCFLDIRSPGLGDTAMYLCATSREQGRGDYTFGSGTRLTVV.